This T cell receptor (beta chain) was recovered during a study of beta chain features in type 1 diabetes. Study conclusions and caveats: Shortening of TCRB CDR3s, moderate but significant, appeared in all four CD4+ subsets of Type 1 diabetes patients.

Expressed TCRB transcripts were sequenced because the isolated RNA had all been reverse transcribed beforehand. Libraries were prepared by immunoSEQ multiplex PCR; TCRdb keeps only in-frame clonotypes and omits some of them. This repertoire shows under 850,000 clones, around 15% found once; its top ten account for about 0.02%. This clone was detected only a few times. Its specificity is not known. CDR3 size: 15 residues. V lost 6 bases, J lost 2 bases, and 16 bases lay in between. The germline V gene encodes CDR1 MDHEN and CDR2 SYDVKM. Sequenced: naive CD4+ T cells from blood. This sequence originates from a man in his late teens or twenties with type 1 diabetes. V is TRBV28 and J is TRBJ2-5; D gene uncertain. CDR3 bases: TGTGCCAGCAGACCCGCGTCTAGTGGGCAAGAGACCCAGTACTTC. Amino acids: CASRPASSGQETQYF.